Each of the 20 T cell receptor beta chains below was sequenced from the same sample in a study of T cell responses to AZD1222 COVID-19 vaccine. Clones were read by immunoSEQ multiplex PCR, and TCRdb kept only the in-frame ones, dropping some. The table lists about 140,000 clones, more than 80% of them singletons. Sample: peripheral blood, taken on day 0 of AZD1222 vaccination. The receptor set was obtained from an adult in good health.

This chain uses TRBV5-1 with TRBJ1-1; D is ambiguous. V was clipped by 0 bases and J by 4 bases, with 7 bases between them. CDR3 length: 13 amino acids. Germline V gene lookup returns CDR1 SGHRS and CDR2 YFSETQ. CDR3 loop: CASSLGVGTEAFF. The CDR3 nucleotides are TGCGCCAGCAGCTTGGGAGTGGGCACTGAAGCTTTCTTT.

This chain connects TRBV7-6 to TRBJ2-5; D call uncertain. Deletions cut 3 bases from V and 5 bases from J, with 10 bases between. The germline gives CDR1 SGHVS, CDR2 FNYEAQ. The CDR3 is made up of 13 amino acids. In nucleotides, the CDR3 is TGTGCCAGCAGCTTCGGGTTCTCGGAGACCCAGTACTTC. Protein: CASSFGFSETQYF.

J is TRBJ2-7 and V is TRBV27; TRBD1 matches at 11 bases. The trim removed 5 bases at V and 0 bases at J, leaving 9 bases unmatched. Germline lookup yields CDR1 MNHEY and CDR2 SMNVEV (reference sequence). This CDR3 comprises 17 residues. The CDR3 loop is CASSSGTGGIHSYEQYF. In DNA form, the CDR3 reads TGTGCCAGCAGTAGTGGGACAGGGGGTATCCACTCCTACGAGCAGTACTTC.

A single count supports this clone. The CDR3 sequence: CASSQVIRTGNTEAFF. The CDR3 coding sequence is TGCGCCAGCAGCCAAGTAATCCGAACGGGGAACACTGAAGCTTTCTTT. The chain combines TRBV4-1 with TRBJ1-1; D gene ambiguous. The CDR3 totals 16 residues. V was clipped by 1 base and J by 1 base, with 13 bases between them. Germline CDR1 reads MGHRA; CDR2 reads YSYEKL.

The chain links TRBV30 to TRBJ2-7; 9 nucleotides line up with TRBD1. The V and J ends lost 3 bases and 6 bases, in that order; junction bases with no gene match: 3. Germline V CDR1 and CDR2: GTSNPN, SVGIG (reference sequence). This CDR3 region has 12 residues. CDR3 bases: TGTGCCTGGAGACAGGGGGCGTCCGAGCAGTACTTC. As protein: CAWRQGASEQYF.

Sample share makes this clone medium-sized. CDR3 in amino acids: CASTSAGGYTEAFF. The CDR3 DNA sequence: TGCGCCAGCACCTCCGCGGGGGGGTACACTGAAGCTTTCTTT. This chain joins TRBV5-1 and TRBJ1-1; perhaps TRBD1 as D (5 bases). With 6 bases removed from V and 3 bases from J, the gap between germline ends came to 15 bases. Germline lookup yields CDR1 SGHRS and CDR2 YFSETQ. The CDR3 contains 14 residues.

The J gene is TRBJ1-5, the V gene TRBV12-3 or TRBV12-4, with a tentative D call TRBD1 (5 bases). Deletions cut 2 bases from V and 6 bases from J, with 5 bases between. This CDR3 has 12 residues. CDR3 in amino acids: CASSLRGQPQHF. The CDR3 DNA follows: TGTGCCAGCAGTTTAAGGGGTCAGCCCCAGCATTTT.

V usage is TRBV5-4 and J usage is TRBJ1-1; a possible D gene is TRBD1 (5 bases). Germline-derived CDR1 and CDR2 are SGHNT and YYREEE (reference sequence). V lost 4 bases to trimming and J lost 5 bases, with 15 bases between them. The CDR3 is 14 residues long. Here the CDR3 DNA reads TGTGCCAGCAGCCCGACGGAGGGGAGGACTGAAGCTTTCTTT. This translates into CASSPTEGRTEAFF. The full variable domain, with the rest looked up from reference TRBV5-4 and TRBJ1-1, is ETGVTQSPTHLIKTRGQQVTLRCSSQSGHNTVSWYQQALGQGPQFIFQYYREEENGRGNFPPRFSGLQFPNYSSELNVNALELDDSALYLCASSPTEGRTEAFFGQGTRLTVV.

The chain combines TRBV6-5 with TRBJ1-5; D unclear. CDR3 length equals 16 residues. In germline, CDR1 is MNHEY, CDR2 SVGAGI. Trimming stripped 4 bases from V and 0 bases from J, with 13 bases between. DNA for the CDR3: TGTGCCAGCAGTTCCCTCACACCCTATAGCAATCAGCCCCAGCATTTT. Its protein is CASSSLTPYSNQPQHF.

V is TRBV18 and J is TRBJ2-1; 14 nucleotides line up with TRBD2. V lost 0 bases, J lost 9 bases, and 7 bases stayed unmatched. This CDR3 has 17 amino acids. CDR1 is KGHSH, CDR2 LQKENI, per germline. In DNA, the CDR3 is TGTGCCAGCTCACCACCGGGACTAGCGGGAGCGGGAACTGAGCAGTTCTTC. Translated, it gives CASSPPGLAGAGTEQFF. Filled out from reference TRBV18 and TRBJ2-1, the complete variable domain reads NAGVMQNPRHLVRRRGQEARLRCSPMKGHSHVYWYRQLPEEGLKFMVYLQKENIIDESGMPKERFSAEFPKEGPSILRIQQVVRGDSAAYFCASSPPGLAGAGTEQFFGPGTRLTVL.

The genes are TRBV4-2 and TRBJ1-5; possible D gene TRBD1, 6 bases. Germline V gene data show CDR1 as LGHNA and CDR2 as YNFKEQ. Trimming took 1 base from V and 7 from J, leaving 8 bases between them. This CDR3 region has 13 residues. In nucleotides, the CDR3 is TGTGCCAGCAGCCAAGGCAGGGGCCAGCCCCAGCATTTT. Amino acid sequence: CASSQGRGQPQHF.

V usage is TRBV3-1 (or the pseudogene TRBV3-2) and J usage is TRBJ2-7, with 9 bases matching TRBD1. The ends lost 8 bases at V and 5 bases at J; junction bases unmatched: 13. CDR1 and CDR2 (germline): LGHDT, YNNKEL (reference sequence). The CDR3 totals 15 residues. This chain's CDR3 is CASGPHLGQGHEQYF. The DNA for the CDR3 is TGTGCCAGCGGGCCCCACTTGGGACAGGGCCACGAGCAGTACTTC.

The CDR3 is CATSLWTGSYEQYF. CDR3 nucleotides: TGTGCCACCAGCCTTTGGACAGGGTCCTACGAGCAGTACTTC. V is TRBV15 and J is TRBJ2-7; TRBD1 aligns across 8 bases. This CDR3 has 14 residues. The junction had 4 bases not matched to a gene; V was cut back by 5 bases and J by 1 base. Looked up from germline, CDR1 is LNHNV and CDR2 is YYDKDF (reference sequence).

The rearrangement joins TRBV4-1 to TRBJ1-2; D remains ambiguous. The germline V and J ends were trimmed by 0 bases and 6 bases, with 17 bases remaining between them. The CDR3 contains 16 residues. Germline CDR1 MGHRA, CDR2 YSYEKL. The CDR3 protein is CASSQDYSVRGHGYTF. The DNA for the CDR3 is TGCGCCAGCAGCCAAGATTATTCCGTCCGTGGCCATGGCTACACCTTC.

This chain joins TRBV20-1 and TRBJ1-4; D is undetermined. Looked up from germline, CDR1 is DFQATT and CDR2 is SNEGSKA (reference sequence). Deletions cut 6 bases from V and 4 bases from J, with 6 bases between. The CDR3 consists of 11 residues. CDR3 sequence (DNA): TGCAGTGCGGGAATTAATGAAAAACTGTTTTTT. Translating it yields CSAGINEKLFF.

This chain uses TRBV5-1 with TRBJ1-5; TRBD1 might be the D (6 bases). Between the trimmed V and J ends, which lost 0 bases and 7 bases, there was a span of 11 bases. The length of the CDR3 is 14 residues. Germline CDR1 and CDR2: SGHRS and YFSETQ. The CDR3 spells CASSLGGARQPQHF. CDR3 DNA: TGCGCCAGCAGCTTGGGGGGGGCACGGCAGCCCCAGCATTTT. Using reference TRBV5-1 and TRBJ1-5 for the parts outside the CDR3, the full variable domain is KAGVTQTPRYLIKTRGQQVTLSCSPISGHRSVSWYQQTPGQGLQFLFEYFSETQRNKGNFPGRFSGRQFSNSRSEMNVSTLELGDSALYLCASSLGGARQPQHFGDGTRLSIL.

The genes are TRBV5-1 and TRBJ2-7; D is perhaps TRBD1 (5 bases). The CDR3 runs to 16 residues. Deletions cut 4 bases from V and 4 bases from J, with 21 bases between. Germline V gives CDR1 SGHRS, CDR2 YFSETQ. As DNA, the CDR3 is TGCGCCAGCAGCCCCGAATTGGACACGGCTAGATACGAGCAGTACTTC. Encoded protein: CASSPELDTARYEQYF.

This chain connects TRBV27 to TRBJ1-1, with a possible D match to TRBD1 (5 bases). Trimming pared 4 bases from V and 4 bases from J, leaving 19 bases between. The CDR3 has 16 amino acids. Germline CDR1 and CDR2: MNHEY and SMNVEV (reference sequence). CDR3 sequence reads: CASSSPIGGGGTEAFF. The DNA of the CDR3 is TGTGCCAGCAGTTCCCCGATCGGAGGCGGGGGCACTGAAGCTTTCTTT.

The genes are TRBV6-5 and TRBJ2-2; D unresolved. The germline gives CDR1 MNHEY, CDR2 SVGAGI. This CDR3 has 14 residues. Trimming stripped 0 bases from V and 11 bases from J, with 13 bases between. In nucleotides, the CDR3 is TGTGCCAGCAGTTACTCGGGTTCTGGGCTCGAGCTGTTTTTT. Protein: CASSYSGSGLELFF.

This chain joins TRBV28 and TRBJ1-1; 7 nucleotides align to TRBD1. The V gene's germline CDR1 is MDHEN and CDR2 SYDVKM. With V trimmed by 3 bases and J by 0 bases, 7 bases remained unmatched. CDR3 length: 16 amino acids. The CDR3: CASSLVGGGMNTEAFF. CDR3 nucleotides: TGTGCCAGCAGTTTGGTAGGGGGCGGAATGAACACTGAAGCTTTCTTT.